The 23 T cell receptor beta chains listed next were all sequenced from one sample in a study of blood T cells in healthy people across ages. A J-beta primer mix and a sample-barcoded 5' primer were used in a second PCR of roughly 7 to 12 cycles. TCRdb passed the 5' RACE reads through MiXCR, listing each CDR3 protein once. The sample lists some 790,000 distinct CDR3 sequences, under 35% seen once, with around 16% in the top ten. Sequencing was performed on blood. The source of these receptors is a woman aged 80 or over in good health.

At least ten counts were recorded for this clonotype. CDR3 bases: TGTGCCAGCAGCAGAGGGACGGGGGTCTGGCAGCCCCAGCATTTT. Amino acid sequence: CASSRGTGVWQPQHF. V gene TRBV2 combines with J gene TRBJ1-5, with D possibly being TRBD1 (5 bases). The V end lost 6 bases, the J end lost 7 bases, and 19 bases lay between the germline ends. Germline V gives CDR1 SNHLY, CDR2 FYNNEI. This CDR3 contains 15 residues.

Turning to this clonotype: Compared with germline, one end of the junction differs, possibly owing to a read error. V is TRBV5-1 and J is TRBJ1-1; tentative D call: TRBD1 (5 bases). The germline CDR1 and CDR2 sequences are SGHRS and YFSETQ. This CDR3 spans 14 amino acids. CDR3 DNA: TGCGCCAGCAGCTTGTCGACAGCTAACACTAAAGCTTTCTTT. Encoded protein: CASSLSTANTKAFF. Filled out from reference TRBV5-1 and TRBJ1-1, the complete variable domain reads KAGVTQTPRYLIKTRGQQVTLSCSPISGHRSVSWYQQTPGQGLQFLFEYFSETQRNKGNFPGRFSGRQFSNSRSEMNVSTLELGDSALYLCASSLSTANTKAFFGQGTRLTVV.

With regard to this clonotype: This may be a read error: a much more frequent sequence differs by one nucleotide. The chain uses TRBV18 and TRBJ2-5; D uncertain. The J call could be wrong; TRBJ2-1 is a better fit for the DNA end. The CDR3 runs 13 residues. Germline CDR1 KGHSH, CDR2 LQKENI. CDR3 sequence: CASSSLLQETQFF. The DNA of the CDR3 is TGTGCCAGCTCATCACTACTCCAAGAGACCCAGTTCTTC.

This chain uses TRBV4-1 with TRBJ1-6, with a weak D call TRBD1 (6 bases). The germline V and J ends were trimmed by 4 bases and 10 bases, with 11 bases remaining between them. Germline CDR1 and CDR2: MGHRA and YSYEKL. This CDR3 has 13 residues. The CDR3, as DNA: TGCGCCAGCAGCCGGGACATGGGCTCACCCCTCCACTTT. It encodes CASSRDMGSPLHF.

This clonotype was seen repeatedly, ten times or more. The V call is TRBV6-1, the J call TRBJ2-7, with D possibly TRBD2 on 7 matching bases. The germline V gene encodes CDR1 MNHNS and CDR2 SASEGT. This CDR3 is 14 amino acids long. V gave up 8 bases and J gave up 0 bases, with 14 bases separating them. The CDR3 nucleotides read TGTGCCAGCGCCCCGGCGGGGGCCTCCTACGAGCAGTACTTC. Protein sequence: CASAPAGASYEQYF.

This clonotype was recorded many times. The rearrangement links TRBV3-1 to TRBJ2-1, with 8 bases identical to TRBD1. Germline CDR1 LGHDT, CDR2 YNNKEL (reference sequence). This CDR3 has 15 amino acids. Trimming at V came to 6 bases and at J to 7 bases, leaving 11 bases not matched to a gene. CDR3 in amino acids: CASSSGGLVRNEQFF. The CDR3 nucleotides read TGTGCCAGCAGTTCAGGGGGCCTAGTTCGGAATGAGCAGTTCTTC.

This clonotype came up a few times. The rearrangement links TRBV13 to TRBJ1-2; 8 bases map to TRBD1. The CDR3 sequence is 12 residues long. Losses at the gene ends were 5 bases for V and 13 bases for J; bases not matched to a gene: 9. Germline V gives CDR1 PRHDT, CDR2 FYEKMQ (reference sequence). Here the CDR3 DNA reads TGTGCCAGCAGCAGACGAGGCAGGGGGCGCACCTTC. Protein product: CASSRRGRGRTF.

This clonotype was seen only once. With a much larger clone just one base away, this may be a read error. The CDR3, as DNA: TGTGCCAGCAGCGTGGGGGTGGGGACCCCAATGGCCCATGAGCAGTACTTC. It translates to CASSVGVGTPMAHEQYF. The rearrangement links TRBV7-9 to TRBJ2-5, with D perhaps TRBD1 or TRBD2 (5 bases each). Trimming took 5 bases from V and 11 from J, leaving 30 bases between them. Germline V CDR1 and CDR2: SEHNR, FQNEAQ (reference sequence). The CDR3 spans 17 residues.

This CDR3 reads CASSTRQGNTGELFF. CDR3 DNA: TGTGCCAGCAGCACTCGTCAGGGTAACACCGGGGAGCTGTTTTTT. The genes are TRBV7-9 and TRBJ2-2, with a weak D call TRBD1 (5 bases). Trimming pared 5 bases from V and 2 bases from J, leaving 12 bases between. CDR1 is SEHNR and CDR2 is FQNEAQ in the germline V gene (reference sequence). The CDR3 sequence is 15 residues long.

This clonotype was counted only a few times. At one of its ends the junction is not consistent with the germline gene, which may arise from a read error. The V call is TRBV20-1, the J call TRBJ2-6; 11 bases are shared with TRBD1. Germline CDR1 reads DFQATT; CDR2 reads SNEGSKA (reference sequence). CDR3 length: 18 amino acids. The CDR3 sequence: CSARERGQGVGGANVRTF. The CDR3 nucleotides read TGCAGTGCTAGAGAGCGGGGACAGGGGGTAGGCGGGGCCAACGTCCGGACTTTC.

This clonotype showed up just a few times. A much larger clone differs from this one at a single base, so this may be a read error. V and J are TRBV6-2 or TRBV6-3 and TRBJ2-3; no definite D call. This CDR3 has 11 amino acids. Germline lookup yields CDR1 MNHEY and CDR2 SVGEGT. Between the trimmed V and J ends, which lost 6 bases and 4 bases, there was a span of 5 bases. The CDR3 nucleotides read TGTGCCAGCAGGTCTCCAGATACGCAGTATTTT. Protein sequence: CASRSPDTQYF.

As for this clonotype: This CDR3 fails to terminate in the conserved phenylalanine or tryptophan, so it likely reflects a read error. This rearrangement joins TRBV5-1 to TRBJ2-5, with a possible D match to TRBD2 (6 bases). Germline V gene data show CDR1 as SGHRS and CDR2 as YFSETQ. This CDR3 region has 14 residues. V lost 3 bases and J lost 2, with 11 bases in between. The DNA for the CDR3 is TGCGCCAGCAGCTCGGGGGACCTGCAAGAGACCCAGTACAAC. Translating it yields CASSSGDLQETQYN.

In this sample, this clonotype turned up many times. Here the CDR3 reads CASSLSGGRAYNEQFF. DNA for the CDR3: TGTGCCAGCAGTTTGAGCGGGGGCCGAGCCTACAATGAGCAGTTCTTC. The chain couples TRBV12-3 or TRBV12-4 to TRBJ2-1; 8 bases agree with TRBD2. V trimming: 3 bases; J trimming: 2 bases; junction bases outside the gene matches: 6. CDR3 length equals 16 residues.

This clonotype was detected a few times. This chain links TRBV5-1 with TRBJ1-2, with TRBD1 matching 7 bases. The J segment lost 4 bases and the V segment lost 4 bases, leaving 7 bases of the junction unmatched. Germline V lookup: CDR1 SGHRS, CDR2 YFSETQ. This CDR3 contains 14 residues. This chain's CDR3 is CASSREGQPYGYTF. CDR3 DNA sequence: TGCGCCAGCAGCCGGGAGGGACAGCCCTATGGCTACACCTTC.

The sample holds a few counts of this clonotype. The CDR3 DNA sequence: TGTGCCAGCTCACAATCAGGCCAAGGTGAAGCTTTCTTT. Its translation: CASSQSGQGEAFF. The chain combines TRBV18 with TRBJ1-1, with D hard to call. Germline assignment: CDR1 KGHSH and CDR2 LQKENI. This CDR3 has 13 residues. Trimming took 4 bases from V and 7 from J, leaving 13 bases between them.

The genes are TRBV7-2 and TRBJ1-1, with D perhaps TRBD1 (5 bases). V lost 3 bases and J lost 3, with 20 bases in between. CDR3 length: 17 residues. Germline CDR1 reads SGHTA; CDR2 reads FQGNSA. The CDR3 reads CASSFSRANKGDTEAFF. The CDR3, as DNA: TGTGCCAGCAGCTTTTCCAGGGCGAATAAGGGCGACACTGAAGCTTTCTTT. Looking up the rest from reference TRBV7-2 and TRBJ1-1 gives the full variable domain: GAGVSQSPSNKVTEKGKDVELRCDPISGHTALYWYRQSLGQGLEFLIYFQGNSAPDKSGLPSDRFSAERTGGSVSTLTIQRTQQEDSAVYLCASSFSRANKGDTEAFFGQGTRLTVV.

This clonotype was seen repeatedly, ten times or more. The rearrangement links TRBV12-3 or TRBV12-4 to TRBJ2-2, with D unclear. V was trimmed by 8 bases and J by 2 bases, leaving 6 bases between them. This CDR3 is built from 12 residues. CDR3 coding DNA: TGTGCCAGCGTCCAAAACACCGGGGAGCTGTTTTTT. Its translation: CASVQNTGELFF.

V and J are TRBV7-3 and TRBJ1-2, with 7 bases that match TRBD1. Trimming at V came to 5 bases and at J to 1 base, leaving 10 bases not matched to a gene. This CDR3 has 16 residues. CDR1 is SGHTA and CDR2 is FQGTGA in the germline V gene. Here the CDR3 reads CASSASRTGFNYGYTF. For the CDR3, the DNA is TGTGCCAGCAGCGCTTCAAGGACAGGATTTAACTATGGCTACACCTTC.

As concerns this clonotype: A read error may be the cause here, since a much bigger clone is one base away. This chain links TRBV11-2 with TRBJ2-3; D is ambiguous. The CDR3 loop spans 14 amino acids. Germline V gives CDR1 SGHAT, CDR2 FQNNGV. The V end lost 1 base, the J end lost 6 bases, and 11 bases lay between the germline ends. CDR3 sequence reads: CASSLGSTRDTQYF. CDR3 coding DNA: TGTGCCAGCAGCTTAGGTTCGACACGGGATACGCAGTATTTT.

A note on this clonotype: It may be a read error: a sequence one base away is much more abundant. This chain connects TRBV7-2 to TRBJ2-4; D might be TRBD2 (7 bases). Germline V gives CDR1 SGHTA, CDR2 FQGNSA. This CDR3 has 16 residues. The CDR3 is CASTMEGGLAENIQYF. The CDR3 DNA reads TGTGCCAGCACCATGGAGGGGGGGCTAGCCGAAAACATTCAGTACTTC.

This clonotype was counted a few times. V gene TRBV28 combines with J gene TRBJ2-3, with D perhaps being TRBD1 or TRBD2 (5 bases each). Germline CDR1 MDHEN, CDR2 SYDVKM. V gave up 7 bases and J gave up 2 bases, with 16 bases separating them. The CDR3 is 15 amino acids. CDR3 in amino acids: CASTTPWGTTDTQYF. The CDR3 bases are TGTGCCAGCACTACTCCCTGGGGGACCACAGATACGCAGTATTTT.

At least ten counts were recorded for this clonotype. The rearrangement links TRBV14 to TRBJ1-2; 9 bases align to TRBD1. Germline V lookup: CDR1 SGHDN, CDR2 FVKESK. This CDR3 contains 14 residues. Trimming at V came to 4 bases and at J to 5 bases, leaving 5 bases not matched to a gene. The CDR3 nucleotides are TGTGCCAGCAGCCCCGCCGGACAGGGGTATGGCTACACCTTC. It translates to CASSPAGQGYGYTF.

This clonotype came up many times. CDR3 region: CASTKEVDRAPFEQYF. The CDR3 nucleotides are TGTGCCAGCACCAAAGAGGTGGACAGGGCCCCCTTTGAGCAGTACTTC. The rearrangement uses TRBV6-1 and TRBJ2-7; 8 bases are a match to TRBD1. Germline CDR1 and CDR2: MNHNS and SASEGT. The CDR3 runs 16 residues. V lost 7 bases, J lost 7 bases, and 18 bases stayed unmatched.